Described below is a single T cell receptor (beta chain) sequence and its context. Antigen: not known. This entry belongs to a study of response to subunit inactivated influenza vaccine. Study observations and caveats: New T cells are recruited in small numbers by each seasonal influenza vaccination, according to the authors' suggestion.

From the RT-PCR reads, TCRdb called clonotypes with MiXCR, one entry per CDR3 protein. The profile shows approximately 570,000 distinct CDR3 sequences, about 8% of them singletons. The material sequenced was PBMCs from blood, taken roughly 24 months after vaccination. The clonotype comes from a man in his fifties or sixties who received an inactivated influenza vaccine.

The CDR3 loop is CASSSPGRGNIQYF. The CDR3 DNA reads as TGTGCCAGCAGCTCCCCCGGGAGGGGAAACATTCAGTACTTC. The chain joins TRBV7-2 to TRBJ2-4; TRBD2 matches 8 bases. Germline CDR1 and CDR2: SGHTA and FQGNSA. The CDR3 is 14 residues long. Trimming at V came to 4 bases and at J to 6 bases, leaving 5 bases not matched to a gene.